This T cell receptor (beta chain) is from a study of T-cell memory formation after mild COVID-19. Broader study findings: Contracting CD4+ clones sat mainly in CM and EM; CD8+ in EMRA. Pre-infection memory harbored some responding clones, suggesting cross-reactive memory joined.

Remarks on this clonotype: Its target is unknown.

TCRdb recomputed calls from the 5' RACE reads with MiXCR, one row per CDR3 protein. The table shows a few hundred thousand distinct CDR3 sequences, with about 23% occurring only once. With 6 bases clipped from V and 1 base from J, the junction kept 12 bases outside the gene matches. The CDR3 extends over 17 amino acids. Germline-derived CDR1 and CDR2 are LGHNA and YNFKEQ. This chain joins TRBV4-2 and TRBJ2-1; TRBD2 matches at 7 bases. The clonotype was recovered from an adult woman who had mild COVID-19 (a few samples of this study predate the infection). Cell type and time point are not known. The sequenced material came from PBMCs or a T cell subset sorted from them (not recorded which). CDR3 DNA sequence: TGTGCCAGCAGACCCCCACTAGCGCTAGGGTCCTACAATGAGCAGTTCTTC. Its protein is CASRPPLALGSYNEQFF.